The 28 T cell receptor beta chains presented below share a single source sample, sequenced in a study of technical replicates of blood from several donors. Method: immunoSEQ multiplex PCR; TCRdb's copy keeps in-frame clones and lacks some. The table records about 91,000 clones, under 95% of them present only once. Sequencing used T cells isolated from PBMCs. The receptors shown here come from a human donor in good health.

The rearrangement uses TRBV27 and TRBJ2-1; D is uncertain. CDR1 and CDR2 (germline): MNHEY, SMNVEV (reference sequence). The germline V and J ends were trimmed by 6 bases and 6 bases, with 12 bases remaining between them. The CDR3 runs to 13 residues. In DNA form, the CDR3 reads TGTGCCAGCAGACGGGTAGTGGTCAATGAGCAGTTCTTC. Amino acids: CASRRVVVNEQFF.

The CDR3 DNA is TGCAGCGTCGGCTCGACAGGGGGCGCTGGGAATGAGCAGTTCTTC. Its translation: CSVGSTGGAGNEQFF. This chain connects TRBV29-1 to TRBJ2-1; TRBD1 aligns across 10 bases. Germline values: CDR1 SQVTM, CDR2 ANQGSEA. Trimming cost V 6 bases and J 7 bases; bases outside gene matches: 12. The CDR3 sequence is 15 residues long.

The chain has TRBV19 and TRBJ2-3; weak D call: TRBD1 (7 bases). Per germline, CDR1 LNHDA and CDR2 SQIVND (reference sequence). Between the trimmed V and J ends, which lost 5 bases and 8 bases, there was a span of 14 bases. This CDR3 is 13 amino acids long. The DNA of the CDR3 is TGTGCCAGTAGTTACGGAGGGGGCTTTACGCAGTATTTT. This codes for CASSYGGGFTQYF.

This clone appeared once. In DNA, the CDR3 is TGTGCCAGCACCGCGACTAGCATCTACAATGAGCAGTTCTTC. It codes for CASTATSIYNEQFF. The V gene is TRBV28, the J gene TRBJ2-1, with 7 bases lining up with TRBD2. This CDR3 spans 14 amino acids. V shed 7 bases, J shed 3 bases, and the junction held 6 bases outside the gene matches. Germline CDR1 MDHEN, CDR2 SYDVKM. The variable domain in full, with the rest retrieved from reference TRBV28 and TRBJ2-1, is DVKVTQSSRYLVKRTGEKVFLECVQDMDHENMFWYRQDPGLGLRLIYFSYDVKMKEKGDIPEGYSVSREKKERFSLILESASTNQTSMYLCASTATSIYNEQFFGPGTRLTVL.

V and J are TRBV6-5 and TRBJ1-2; 11 nucleotides align to TRBD1. Germline lookup yields CDR1 MNHEY and CDR2 SVGAGI. Losses at the gene ends were 8 bases for V and 4 bases for J; bases not matched to a gene: 3. The CDR3 runs to 13 residues. The DNA of the CDR3 is TGTGCCAGCGGACAGGGGGCCGGCTATGGCTACACCTTC. Encoded protein: CASGQGAGYGYTF.

This sequence joins TRBV6-6 and TRBJ2-7; weak D call: TRBD1 (6 bases). Between the trimmed V and J ends, which lost 0 bases and 6 bases, there was a span of 12 bases. The germline CDR1 and CDR2 sequences are MNHNY and SVGAGI (reference sequence). The CDR3 loop spans 14 amino acids. The CDR3 reads CASSYSDRLGEQYF. The CDR3 DNA follows: TGTGCCAGCAGTTACTCAGACAGGTTGGGCGAGCAGTACTTC.

The chain has TRBV5-1 and TRBJ2-7; perhaps TRBD1 as D (6 bases). The CDR3 totals 15 residues. Germline assignment: CDR1 SGHRS and CDR2 YFSETQ. The V and J ends lost 0 bases and 3 bases respectively, with 13 bases between them. CDR3 sequence reads: CASSLVGTGNYEQYF. The CDR3, as DNA: TGCGCCAGCAGCTTGGTGGGCACAGGGAACTACGAGCAGTACTTC.

The rearrangement links TRBV11-2 to TRBJ2-7; the D is unclear. The CDR3 totals 18 residues. The germline V gene encodes CDR1 SGHAT and CDR2 FQNNGV. Trimming took off 0 bases at V and 3 bases at J, with 21 bases between the two ends. Written as DNA, the CDR3 is TGTGCCAGCAGCTTAGAAACCGGTGAACTGCGGTGGTACTACGAGCAGTACTTC. Protein product: CASSLETGELRWYYEQYF.

This clone was detected once. The chain combines TRBV6-6 with TRBJ2-1; a possible D gene is TRBD2 (5 bases). This CDR3 comprises 13 residues. V was trimmed by 5 bases and J by 6 bases, leaving 11 bases between them. The germline CDR1 and CDR2 sequences are MNHNY and SVGAGI (reference sequence). The CDR3 nucleotides are TGTGCCAGCAGTCCCGAGGGCACCAATGAGCAGTTCTTC. As protein: CASSPEGTNEQFF.

The V and J genes are TRBV15 and TRBJ2-1; 10 bases agree with TRBD2. This CDR3 has 13 amino acids. In germline, CDR1 is LNHNV, CDR2 YYDKDF (reference sequence). V lost 5 bases, J lost 6 bases, and 1 base stayed unmatched. The CDR3 nucleotides are TGTGCCACCAGCCAGCGGGAGGGCAATGAGCAGTTCTTC. It is translated as CATSQREGNEQFF.

This chain connects TRBV27 to TRBJ1-1; 8 nucleotides agree with TRBD1. The J segment lost 5 bases and the V segment lost 0 bases, leaving 17 bases of the junction unmatched. CDR3 length: 19 residues. Per germline, CDR1 MNHEY and CDR2 SMNVEV (reference sequence). The CDR3 DNA is TGTGCCAGCAGTTTATCTGGAGATTTCAGGGGGCTGAGGGGTACTGAAGCTTTCTTT. It codes for CASSLSGDFRGLRGTEAFF.

The chain carries TRBV6-1 and TRBJ1-1; TRBD1 matches at 8 bases. This CDR3 is built from 15 residues. The J segment lost 4 bases and the V segment lost 5 bases, leaving 9 bases of the junction unmatched. Germline V gene data show CDR1 as MNHNS and CDR2 as SASEGT. The CDR3 spells CASSQTTGVTTEAFF. In DNA form, the CDR3 reads TGTGCCAGCAGTCAGACGACAGGGGTCACCACTGAAGCTTTCTTT.

The chain carries TRBV28 and TRBJ2-7; a possible D gene is TRBD1 (5 bases). The CDR3 covers 14 residues. Germline V CDR1 and CDR2: MDHEN, SYDVKM. Between the trimmed V and J ends, which lost 3 bases and 2 bases, there was a span of 11 bases. CDR3 sequence: CASSLGRATYEQYF. The DNA for the CDR3 is TGTGCCAGCAGTTTGGGCAGGGCGACCTACGAGCAGTACTTC.

The rearrangement links TRBV28 to TRBJ1-5; no clear D gene. Germline lookup yields CDR1 MDHEN and CDR2 SYDVKM. CDR3 length: 14 residues. Trimming removed 10 bases from V and 6 bases from J, with 19 bases in between. Here the CDR3 DNA reads TGTGCCACCCTCGAGGGTTCCGATTCTCAGCCCCAGCATTTT. Translating it yields CATLEGSDSQPQHF.

The V and J genes are TRBV5-6 and TRBJ2-5; 11 positions match TRBD2. Germline CDR1 is SGHDT and CDR2 is YYEEEE. V lost 2 bases and J lost 0; bases outside the gene matches: 3. The CDR3 length is 16 residues. The CDR3 coding sequence is TGTGCCAGCAGCTTTTTAGCGGGGGGGTACCAAGAGACCCAGTACTTC. Amino acids: CASSFLAGGYQETQYF. Using reference TRBV5-6 and TRBJ2-5 for the parts outside the CDR3, the full variable domain is DAGVTQSPTHLIKTRGQQVTLRCSPKSGHDTVSWYQQALGQGPQFIFQYYEEEERQRGNFPDRFSGHQFPNYSSELNVNALLLGDSALYLCASSFLAGGYQETQYFGPGTRLLVL.

The rearrangement links TRBV7-2 to TRBJ2-1, with TRBD2 matching 7 bases. Looked up from germline, CDR1 is SGHTA and CDR2 is FQGNSA. CDR3 length: 16 amino acids. V dropped 7 bases and J dropped 15; count of bases not matched to a gene: 24. CDR3 DNA: TGTGCCAGCACCCCCCTAACCGCAGAGCGGGGAGCCCGTCGGTTCTTC. Translating it yields CASTPLTAERGARRFF.

The chain employs TRBV10-3 and TRBJ1-5; no definite D call. Germline assignment: CDR1 ENHRY and CDR2 SYGVKD. The CDR3 runs 12 residues. The V and J ends lost 11 bases and 7 bases respectively, with 15 bases between them. The CDR3: CAASSEGQPQHF. The CDR3, as DNA: TGTGCCGCGTCGTCGGAGGGACAGCCCCAGCATTTT.

The chain links TRBV15 to TRBJ1-3; D is perhaps TRBD1 (6 bases). Germline-derived CDR1 and CDR2 are LNHNV and YYDKDF (reference sequence). Deletions cut 8 bases from V and 0 bases from J, with 14 bases between. This CDR3 has 15 residues. DNA for the CDR3: TGTGCCACCGGGGGGGGGCCGGGCTCTGGAAACACCATATATTTT. Translating it yields CATGGGPGSGNTIYF.

This clone has only one observation. This chain connects TRBV5-1 to TRBJ1-4; D remains unclear. Trimming shortened V by 4 bases and J by 0 bases, and 13 bases separated the two germline ends. This CDR3 region has 16 residues. Germline V CDR1 and CDR2: SGHRS, YFSETQ. CDR3 residues: CASSHETGATNEKLFF. The CDR3 DNA is TGCGCCAGCAGCCATGAGACCGGGGCAACTAATGAAAAACTGTTTTTT.

V gene TRBV5-1 combines with J gene TRBJ2-7, with a weak D call TRBD1 (5 bases). V was cut by 2 bases and J by 2 bases, with 11 bases left in between. The germline gives CDR1 SGHRS, CDR2 YFSETQ. The CDR3 spans 14 residues. The CDR3 here is CASSLNPGTYEQYF. For the CDR3, the DNA is TGCGCCAGCAGCTTAAATCCAGGGACCTACGAGCAGTACTTC.

V usage is TRBV28 and J usage is TRBJ1-5; D remains unclear. V was shortened by 8 bases and J by 0 bases, with 17 bases between the two germline ends. Looked up from germline, CDR1 is MDHEN and CDR2 is SYDVKM. This CDR3 has 16 amino acids. Here the CDR3 reads CASLSWRGYSNQPQHF. The CDR3 DNA reads TGTGCCAGCCTTAGCTGGAGAGGGTATAGCAATCAGCCCCAGCATTTT. Filled out from reference TRBV28 and TRBJ1-5, the complete variable domain reads DVKVTQSSRYLVKRTGEKVFLECVQDMDHENMFWYRQDPGLGLRLIYFSYDVKMKEKGDIPEGYSVSREKKERFSLILESASTNQTSMYLCASLSWRGYSNQPQHFGDGTRLSIL.

This clone was found once. This chain uses TRBV27 with TRBJ2-3, with 9 bases fitting TRBD1. This CDR3 contains 16 residues. The germline V gene encodes CDR1 MNHEY and CDR2 SMNVEV (reference sequence). V was pared by 5 bases and J by 3 bases, with 9 bases of the junction left unmatched. The CDR3 here is CASSPGTGIWTDTQYF. The CDR3 nucleotides read TGTGCCAGCAGTCCTGGGACAGGGATCTGGACAGATACGCAGTATTTT.

The chain carries TRBV27 and TRBJ2-7, with 11 bases fitting TRBD2. CDR3 length equals 14 residues. Germline V gene lookup returns CDR1 MNHEY and CDR2 SMNVEV (reference sequence). V was clipped by 5 bases and J by 2 bases; unmatched bases: 2. CDR3 sequence reads: CASSLLAGAYEQYF. The CDR3 coding sequence is TGTGCCAGCAGTCTACTAGCGGGAGCCTACGAGCAGTACTTC.

The chain is built from TRBV4-1 and TRBJ2-1; 16 nucleotides align to TRBD2. V lost 1 base and J lost 6; bases outside the gene matches: 15. There are 21 residues in the CDR3. CDR1 is MGHRA, CDR2 YSYEKL, per germline. Here the CDR3 DNA reads TGCGCCAGCAGCCAAGGTCCTCACCCTGGGACTAGCGGGAGGGTTGGCAATGAGCAGTTCTTC. Translated, it gives CASSQGPHPGTSGRVGNEQFF.

This clone was detected only once. The chain links TRBV9 to TRBJ2-3; TRBD2 aligns across 9 bases. V shed 4 bases, J shed 3 bases, and the junction held 9 bases outside the gene matches. Per the germline V gene, CDR1 is SGDLS and CDR2 is YYNGEE. CDR3 length: 16 residues. CDR3 sequence reads: CASSSGLAGSTDTQYF. The CDR3 DNA is TGTGCCAGCAGCTCAGGCCTAGCGGGGTCAACAGATACGCAGTATTTT.

The chain carries TRBV5-6 and TRBJ1-2; 9 bases agree with TRBD1. Germline V gives CDR1 SGHDT, CDR2 YYEEEE. V lost 2 bases to trimming and J lost 4 bases; unmatched junction nucleotides: 9. The CDR3 spans 16 residues. The chain's CDR3 is CASSFLPGQGFYGYTF. CDR3 coding DNA: TGTGCCAGCAGCTTTTTACCGGGACAGGGATTCTATGGCTACACCTTC. The entire variable domain, with the rest obtained from reference TRBV5-6 and TRBJ1-2, is as follows: DAGVTQSPTHLIKTRGQQVTLRCSPKSGHDTVSWYQQALGQGPQFIFQYYEEEERQRGNFPDRFSGHQFPNYSSELNVNALLLGDSALYLCASSFLPGQGFYGYTFGSGTRLTVV.

The J gene is TRBJ2-3, the V gene TRBV10-3; D is possibly TRBD1 (6 bases). CDR1 is ENHRY and CDR2 is SYGVKD in the germline V gene. V was trimmed by 2 bases and J by 4 bases, leaving 10 bases between them. This CDR3 is built from 14 residues. CDR3 DNA sequence: TGTGCCATCAGTGAGACCAGGGGCCCAGATACGCAGTATTTT. It translates to CAISETRGPDTQYF.

The chain carries TRBV6-4 and TRBJ2-3, with 8 bases fitting TRBD2. The CDR3 is made up of 16 amino acids. Germline V gene lookup returns CDR1 MRHNA and CDR2 SNTAGT. V shed 5 bases, J shed 3 bases, and the junction held 10 bases outside the gene matches. The CDR3 is CASSFPGGRSTDTQYF. In DNA, the CDR3 is TGTGCCAGCAGTTTCCCCGGCGGGAGGTCGACAGATACGCAGTATTTT.